This entry concerns a single T cell receptor beta chain. The antigen is undetermined. These data originate in a study of cytomegalovirus exposure and HLA in healthy donors. Study observations and caveats: According to a later analysis, TCR clusters from the first cohort tended to co-occur in the approximately 130 validation repertoires. The study recorded over 150 TCR beta chains that were cytomegalovirus-associated. In vitro checks showed that a few CMV-associated chains really do target CMV antigens. Whilst most TCR sequences proved rare, a subset of public TCRs occurred across many donors.

The CDR3 length is 14 residues. From germline, CDR1 is ENHRY and CDR2 SYGVKD. Trimming left V 2 bases short and J 10 bases short, with 12 bases between. The method was immunoSEQ multiplex PCR; TCRdb's version includes in-frame clones alone and lacks a portion of them. Of about 150,000 clones listed, approximately 91% are singletons. The material sequenced was PBMCs. The rearrangement uses TRBV10-3 and TRBJ1-6; D is undetermined. This sequence was found in a young man in good health and CMV-seronegative. The CDR3 is CAISEVEDVSPLHF. The CDR3 bases are TGTGCCATCAGTGAGGTGGAGGACGTATCACCCCTCCACTTT.